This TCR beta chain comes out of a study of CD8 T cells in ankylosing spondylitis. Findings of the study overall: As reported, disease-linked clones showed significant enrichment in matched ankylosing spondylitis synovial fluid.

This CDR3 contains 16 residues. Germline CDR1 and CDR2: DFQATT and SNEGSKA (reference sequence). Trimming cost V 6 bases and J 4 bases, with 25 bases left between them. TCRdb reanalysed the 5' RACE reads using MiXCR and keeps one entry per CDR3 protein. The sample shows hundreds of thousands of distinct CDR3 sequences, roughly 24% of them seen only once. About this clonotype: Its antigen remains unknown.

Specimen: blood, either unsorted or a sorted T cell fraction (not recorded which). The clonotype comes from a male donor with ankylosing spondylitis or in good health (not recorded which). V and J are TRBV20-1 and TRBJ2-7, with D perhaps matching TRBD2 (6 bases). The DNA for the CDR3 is TGCAGTGCCCCCGACCCGATACGGGGGAGTTGGTACGAGCAGTACTTC. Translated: CSAPDPIRGSWYEQYF.